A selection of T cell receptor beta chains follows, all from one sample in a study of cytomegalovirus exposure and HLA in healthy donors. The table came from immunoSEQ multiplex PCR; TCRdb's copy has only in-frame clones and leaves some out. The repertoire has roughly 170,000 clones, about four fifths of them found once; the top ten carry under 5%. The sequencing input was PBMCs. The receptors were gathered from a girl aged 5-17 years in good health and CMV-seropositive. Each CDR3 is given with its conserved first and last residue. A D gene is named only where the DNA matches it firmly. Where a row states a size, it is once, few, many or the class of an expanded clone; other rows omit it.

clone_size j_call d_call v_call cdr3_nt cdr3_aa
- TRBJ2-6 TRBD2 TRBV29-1 TGCAGCGCTAGACTAGCGGGGTTCTCTGGGGCCAACGTCCTGACTTTC CSARLAGFSGANVLTF
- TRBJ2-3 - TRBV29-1 TGCAGCGCCGACAGGCTAGGGTGGGCAGATACGCAGTATTTT CSADRLGWADTQYF
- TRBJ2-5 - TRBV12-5 TGTGCTAGTGGTTTGGAGAGGTCCCTAGAGACCCAGTACTTC CASGLERSLETQYF
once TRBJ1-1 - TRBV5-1 TGCGCCAGCAGCTTGTTGCCCGGACAGCTAAAGAACACTGAAGCTTTCTTT CASSLLPGQLKNTEAFF
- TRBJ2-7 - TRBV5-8 TGTGCCAGCAGCTTGGGCGGCCTCGAGCAGTACTTC CASSLGGLEQYF
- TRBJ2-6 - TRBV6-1 TGTGCCAGCAGTGAAATCGGACAGTTCTTCTCTGGGGCCAACGTCCTGACTTTC CASSEIGQFFSGANVLTF
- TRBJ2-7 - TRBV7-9 TGTGCCAGCAGCTCTGGGGCAGGGGCAATAACCACAACCTTCTACGAGCAGTACTTC CASSSGAGAITTTFYEQYF
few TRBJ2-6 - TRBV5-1 TGCGCCAGCAGCTTGGGCAACTCTGGGGCCAACGGCCTGACTTTC CASSLGNSGANGLTF
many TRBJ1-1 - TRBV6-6 TGTGCCAGCAGAGATACAGGGAACACTGAAGCTTTCTTT CASRDTGNTEAFF
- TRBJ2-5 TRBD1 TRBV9 TGTGCCAGCAGCATCAGGGACAGGGATGGCGAGACCCAGTACTTC CASSIRDRDGETQYF
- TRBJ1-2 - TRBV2 TGTGCCAGCAGTGATTGGGGCAATTATGGCTACACCTTC CASSDWGNYGYTF
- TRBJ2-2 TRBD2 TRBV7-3 TGTGCCAGCAGCCCACCGACTAGCGGGGGCCCTAACACCGGGGAGCTGTTTTTT CASSPPTSGGPNTGELFF
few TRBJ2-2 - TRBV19 TGTGCCAGTAGTCAGGGGGAGGCCGGGGAGCTGTTTTTT CASSQGEAGELFF
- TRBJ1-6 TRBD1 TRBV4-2 TGTGCCAGCAGCCACCTCGACAGGGATAAGTCCCCCCTCCACTTT CASSHLDRDKSPLHF
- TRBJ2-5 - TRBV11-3 TGTGCCAGCACCTTGACCGGCTTCAGGCAAGAGACCCAGTACTTC CASTLTGFRQETQYF
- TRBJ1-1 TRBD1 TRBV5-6 TGTGCCAGCAGCCGCCAAGACAGGGGTGGGACTGAAGCTTTCTTT CASSRQDRGGTEAFF
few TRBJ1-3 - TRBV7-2 TGTGCCAGCAGCTTAGTAGGGGCAGGGCTTTCTGGAAACACCATATATTTT CASSLVGAGLSGNTIYF
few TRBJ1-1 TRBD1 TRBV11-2 TGTGCCAGCAGTCGCAGGGGGCTGGATGAAGCTTTCTTT CASSRRGLDEAFF
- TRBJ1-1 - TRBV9 TGTGCCAGCAGCGCAGTCGACATAGGGGAGAACACTGAAGCTTTCTTT CASSAVDIGENTEAFF
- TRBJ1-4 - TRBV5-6 TGTGCCAGCAGCCGACAGACGTTCTCGGGCGAAAAACTGTTTTTT CASSRQTFSGEKLFF
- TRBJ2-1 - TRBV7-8 TGTGCCAGCAGCTTACTACAGGGTGGACATGAGCAGTTCTTC CASSLLQGGHEQFF
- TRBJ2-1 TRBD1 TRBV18 TGTGCCAGCTCATGGGACAGCTACAATGAGCAGTTCTTC CASSWDSYNEQFF
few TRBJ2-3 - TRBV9 TGTGCCAGCAGCTCCGGGACAAAAACCACAGATACGCAGTATTTT CASSSGTKTTDTQYF
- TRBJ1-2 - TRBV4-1 TGCGCCAGCAGCCAAGTGTCAGGTGGCTACACCTTC CASSQVSGGYTF
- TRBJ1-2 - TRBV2 TGTGCCAGCAGTGAACGGACAGATGGCTACACCTTC CASSERTDGYTF
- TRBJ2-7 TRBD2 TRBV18 TGTGCCACCACCATAGACCCGGGACTACTGGGGGAGCAGTACTTC CATTIDPGLLGEQYF
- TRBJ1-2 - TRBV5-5 TGTGCCAGCAGCTTGGACGCTTCACAGGGTGGCTACACCTTC CASSLDASQGGYTF
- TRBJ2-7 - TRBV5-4 TGTGCCAGCAGCTTGGCAGGGAGGTACGAGCAGTACTTC CASSLAGRYEQYF
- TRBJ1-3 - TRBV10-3 TGTGCCATCAGTCGGCCTGTGCAGGACACCATATATTTT CAISRPVQDTIYF
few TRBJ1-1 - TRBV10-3 TGTGCCATCAAACTTCCGAACACTGAAGCTTTCTTT CAIKLPNTEAFF
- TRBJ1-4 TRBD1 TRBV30 TGTGCCTGGGATTCAGGGGGCGCGGGACTGTTTTTT CAWDSGGAGLFF
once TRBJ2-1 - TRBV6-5 TGTGCCAGCAGTTACCACGTGTCGAGCTCCTACAATGAGCAGTTCTTC CASSYHVSSSYNEQFF
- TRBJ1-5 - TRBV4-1 TGTGCCAGCAGCCAAGCGGCAGGCTACGGCAATCAGCCCCAGCATTTT CASSQAAGYGNQPQHF
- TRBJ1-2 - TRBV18 TGTGCCAGCTCACCACCGGGGCAGGGGTTGATGTATGGCTACACCTTC CASSPPGQGLMYGYTF
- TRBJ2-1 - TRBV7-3 TGTGCCAGCAGCTTAGGTAGTATCAATGAGCAGTTCTTC CASSLGSINEQFF
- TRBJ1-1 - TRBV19 TGTGCCAGTAGTATTTGGGGGGACACTGAAGCTTTCTTT CASSIWGDTEAFF
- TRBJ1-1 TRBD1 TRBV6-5 TGTGCCAGCAGTTACTCGGACAGGGCCGGTGAAGCTTTCTTT CASSYSDRAGEAFF